The T cell receptor beta chain under discussion was sequenced for a study of regulatory T cells in long-lasting Graves disease. Study-level points and caveats: A greater number of public clonotypes (approximately 2,500) was shared by persistent patients than by new patients (just over 950). Among samples with persistent disease, TRBV28, TRBJ1-2 and TRBJ2-5 were favored.

The CDR3 is 16 residues long. Germline CDR1 and CDR2: MNHEY and SMNVEV (reference sequence). V trimming: 5 bases; J trimming: 0 bases; junction bases outside the gene matches: 6. Time point meaning: persistent/refractory GD, antithyroid drugs over 5 years with positive TRAb. PBMC RNA was the source of the TCR library. CDR3-region Arm-PCR and iRepertoire HTBI primers produced the TCR beta libraries. Each CDR3 protein is one row after TCRdb ran MiXCR on the multiplex PCR reads. The sample has approximately 360,000 distinct CDR3 sequences, 20% to 25% seen once. The sample holds a few counts of this clonotype. Antigen specificity is unknown.

The chain joins TRBV27 to TRBJ2-2; 7 nucleotides agree with TRBD1. This specimen was peripheral blood mononuclear cells (PBMCs), taken when the disease was refractory, from a patient treated with antithyroid drugs. The source is a woman aged 40-49 years with Graves disease. The CDR3 DNA reads TGTGCCAGCAGTCCATCGGGACAGACGAACACCGGGGAGCTGTTTTTT. Translation: CASSPSGQTNTGELFF.